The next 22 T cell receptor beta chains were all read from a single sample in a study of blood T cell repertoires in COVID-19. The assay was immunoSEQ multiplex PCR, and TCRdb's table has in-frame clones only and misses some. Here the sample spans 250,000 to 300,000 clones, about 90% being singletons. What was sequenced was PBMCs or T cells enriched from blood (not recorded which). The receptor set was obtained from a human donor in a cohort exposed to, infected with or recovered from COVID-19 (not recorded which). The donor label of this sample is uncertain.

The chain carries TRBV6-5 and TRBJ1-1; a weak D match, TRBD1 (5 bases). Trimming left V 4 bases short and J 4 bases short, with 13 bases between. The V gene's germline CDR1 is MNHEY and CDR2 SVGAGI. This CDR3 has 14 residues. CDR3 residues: CASSSLWGGTEAFF. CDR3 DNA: TGTGCCAGCAGTTCCCTTTGGGGGGGCACTGAAGCTTTCTTT.

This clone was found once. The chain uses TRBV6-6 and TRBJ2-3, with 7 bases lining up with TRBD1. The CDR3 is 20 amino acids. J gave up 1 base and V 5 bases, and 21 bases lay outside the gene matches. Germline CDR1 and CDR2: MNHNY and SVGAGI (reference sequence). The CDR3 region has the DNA TGTGCCAGCAGTCAGACCTCACTCAGACAGGGTCGGATGGGCACAGATACGCAGTATTTT. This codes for CASSQTSLRQGRMGTDTQYF.

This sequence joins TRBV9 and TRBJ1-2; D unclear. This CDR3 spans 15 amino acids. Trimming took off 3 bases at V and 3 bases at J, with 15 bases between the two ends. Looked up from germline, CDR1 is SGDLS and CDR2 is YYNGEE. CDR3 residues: CASSGLERADYGYTF. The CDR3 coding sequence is TGTGCCAGCAGCGGTCTGGAGAGGGCGGACTATGGCTACACCTTC.

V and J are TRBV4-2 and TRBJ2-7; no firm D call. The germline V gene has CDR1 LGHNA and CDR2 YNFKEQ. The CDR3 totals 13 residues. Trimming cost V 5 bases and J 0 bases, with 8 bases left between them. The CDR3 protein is CASSSYLSYEQYF. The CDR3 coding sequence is TGTGCCAGCAGCTCCTACCTCTCCTACGAGCAGTACTTC.

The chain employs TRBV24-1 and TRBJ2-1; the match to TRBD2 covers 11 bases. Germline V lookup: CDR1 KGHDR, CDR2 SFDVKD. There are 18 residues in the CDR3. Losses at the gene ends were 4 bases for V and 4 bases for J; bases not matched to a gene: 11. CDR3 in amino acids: CATSDPMKLAGVYNEQFF. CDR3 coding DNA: TGTGCCACCAGTGACCCCATGAAACTAGCGGGAGTATACAATGAGCAGTTCTTC.

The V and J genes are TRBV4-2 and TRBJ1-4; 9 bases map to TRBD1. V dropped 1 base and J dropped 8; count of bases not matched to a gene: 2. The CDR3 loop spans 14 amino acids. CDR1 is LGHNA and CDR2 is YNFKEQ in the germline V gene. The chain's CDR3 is CASSQGQGGEKLFF. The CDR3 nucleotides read TGTGCCAGCAGCCAAGGACAGGGGGGGGAAAAACTGTTTTTT.

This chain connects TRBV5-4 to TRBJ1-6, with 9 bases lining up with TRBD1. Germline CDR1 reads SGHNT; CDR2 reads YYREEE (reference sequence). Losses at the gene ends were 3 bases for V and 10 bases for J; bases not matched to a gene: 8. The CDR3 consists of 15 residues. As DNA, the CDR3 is TGTGCCAGCAGCTCACAGGGGGCGCGTAAGTCACCCCTCCACTTT. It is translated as CASSSQGARKSPLHF. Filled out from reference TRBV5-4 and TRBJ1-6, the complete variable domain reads ETGVTQSPTHLIKTRGQQVTLRCSSQSGHNTVSWYQQALGQGPQFIFQYYREEENGRGNFPPRFSGLQFPNYSSELNVNALELDDSALYLCASSSQGARKSPLHFGNGTRLTVT.

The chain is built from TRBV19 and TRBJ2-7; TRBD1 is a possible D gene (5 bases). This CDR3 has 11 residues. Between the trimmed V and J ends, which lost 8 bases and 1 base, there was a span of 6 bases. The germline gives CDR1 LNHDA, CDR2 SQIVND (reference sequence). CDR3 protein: CASGQSYEQYF. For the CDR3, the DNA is TGTGCCAGTGGACAATCCTACGAGCAGTACTTC.

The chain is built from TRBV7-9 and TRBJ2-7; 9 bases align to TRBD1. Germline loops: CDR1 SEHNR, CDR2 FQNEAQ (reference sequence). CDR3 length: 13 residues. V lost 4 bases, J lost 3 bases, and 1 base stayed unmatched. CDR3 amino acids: CASSWDRDYEQYF. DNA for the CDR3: TGTGCCAGCAGCTGGGACAGGGACTACGAGCAGTACTTC.

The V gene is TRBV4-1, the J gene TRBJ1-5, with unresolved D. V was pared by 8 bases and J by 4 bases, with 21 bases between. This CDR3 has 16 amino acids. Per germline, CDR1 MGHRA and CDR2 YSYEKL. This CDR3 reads CASSANVRTANQPQHF. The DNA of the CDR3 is TGCGCCAGCTCTGCCAACGTAAGGACTGCAAATCAGCCCCAGCATTTT.

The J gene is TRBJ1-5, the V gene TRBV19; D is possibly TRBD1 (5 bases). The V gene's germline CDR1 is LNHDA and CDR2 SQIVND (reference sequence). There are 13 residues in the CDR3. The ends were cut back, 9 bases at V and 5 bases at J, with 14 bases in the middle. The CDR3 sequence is CASRLGGDQPQHF. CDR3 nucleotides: TGTGCCAGCCGACTCGGGGGGGATCAGCCCCAGCATTTT.

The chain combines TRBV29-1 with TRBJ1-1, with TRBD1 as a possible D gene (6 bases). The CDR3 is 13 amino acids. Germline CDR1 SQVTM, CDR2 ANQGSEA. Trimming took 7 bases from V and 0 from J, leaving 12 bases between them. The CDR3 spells CSGYRVMNTEAFF. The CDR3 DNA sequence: TGCAGCGGGTACAGGGTTATGAACACTGAAGCTTTCTTT.

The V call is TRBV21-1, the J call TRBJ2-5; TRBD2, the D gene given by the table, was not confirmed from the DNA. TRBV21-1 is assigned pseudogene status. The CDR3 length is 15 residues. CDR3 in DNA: TGTGCCAGCAGCGGCGGGACTAGCGGTTCGGAGACCCAGTACTTC. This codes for CASSGGTSGSETQYF.

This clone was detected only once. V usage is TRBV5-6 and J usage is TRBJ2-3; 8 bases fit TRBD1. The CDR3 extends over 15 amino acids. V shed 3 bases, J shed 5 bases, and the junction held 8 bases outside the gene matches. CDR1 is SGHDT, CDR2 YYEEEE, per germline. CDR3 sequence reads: CASSSDGRGLDTQYF. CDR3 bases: TGTGCCAGCAGCTCCGACGGCAGGGGGCTAGATACGCAGTATTTT. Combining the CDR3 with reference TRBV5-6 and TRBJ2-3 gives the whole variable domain DAGVTQSPTHLIKTRGQQVTLRCSPKSGHDTVSWYQQALGQGPQFIFQYYEEEERQRGNFPDRFSGHQFPNYSSELNVNALLLGDSALYLCASSSDGRGLDTQYFGPGTRLTVL.

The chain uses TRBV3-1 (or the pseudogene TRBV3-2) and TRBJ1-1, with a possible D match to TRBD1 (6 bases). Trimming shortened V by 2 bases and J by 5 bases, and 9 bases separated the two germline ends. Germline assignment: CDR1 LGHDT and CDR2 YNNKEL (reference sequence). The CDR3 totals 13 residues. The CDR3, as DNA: TGTGCCAGCAGCCAATCAGGGGATACTGAAGCTTTCTTT. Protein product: CASSQSGDTEAFF.

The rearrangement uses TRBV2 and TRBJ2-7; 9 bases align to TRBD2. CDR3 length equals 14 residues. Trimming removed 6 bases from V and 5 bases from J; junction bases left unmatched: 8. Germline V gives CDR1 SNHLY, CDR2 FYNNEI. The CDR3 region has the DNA TGTGCCAGCAGCCTCCCTAGCGGGGTCCACGAGCAGTACTTC. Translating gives CASSLPSGVHEQYF.

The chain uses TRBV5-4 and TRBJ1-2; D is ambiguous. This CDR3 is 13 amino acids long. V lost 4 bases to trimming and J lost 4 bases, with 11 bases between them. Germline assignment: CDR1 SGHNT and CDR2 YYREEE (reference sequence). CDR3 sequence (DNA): TGTGCCAGCAGCCCCGGGATGCTCTATGGCTACACCTTC. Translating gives CASSPGMLYGYTF.

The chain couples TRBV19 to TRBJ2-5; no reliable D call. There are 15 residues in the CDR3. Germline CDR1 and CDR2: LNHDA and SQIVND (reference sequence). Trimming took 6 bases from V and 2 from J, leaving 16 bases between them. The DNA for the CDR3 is TGTGCCAGTAGCCAGATCCATGGCCCGCAAGAGACCCAGTACTTC. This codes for CASSQIHGPQETQYF.

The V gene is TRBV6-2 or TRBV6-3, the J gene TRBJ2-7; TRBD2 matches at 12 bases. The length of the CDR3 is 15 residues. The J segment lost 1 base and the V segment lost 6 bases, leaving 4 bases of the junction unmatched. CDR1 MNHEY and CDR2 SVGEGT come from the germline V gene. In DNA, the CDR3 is TGTGCCAGCAGCGGCGGACTAGCGGGGTCCTACGAGCAGTACTTC. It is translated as CASSGGLAGSYEQYF.

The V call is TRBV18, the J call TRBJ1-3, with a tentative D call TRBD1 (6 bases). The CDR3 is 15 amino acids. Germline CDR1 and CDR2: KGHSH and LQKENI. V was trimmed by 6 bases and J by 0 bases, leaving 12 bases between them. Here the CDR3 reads CASSRTALSGNTIYF. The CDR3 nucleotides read TGTGCCAGCTCCAGGACAGCGCTCTCTGGAAACACCATATATTTT.

In DNA form, the CDR3 reads TGTGCCAGCAGCCCCCCGGTTAGCCCTGGGGCCGCAGATACGCAGTATTTT. Translated: CASSPPVSPGAADTQYF. This rearrangement joins TRBV7-9 to TRBJ2-3; tentatively, D is TRBD1 (5 bases). The CDR3 runs 17 residues. The germline V gene has CDR1 SEHNR and CDR2 FQNEAQ (reference sequence). V lost 5 bases, J lost 4 bases, and 22 bases lay in between. Supplemented by reference TRBV7-9 and TRBJ2-3, the full variable domain reads DTGVSQNPRHKITKRGQNVTFRCDPISEHNRLYWYRQTLGQGPEFLTYFQNEAQLEKSRLLSDRFSAERPKGSFSTLEIQRTEQGDSAMYLCASSPPVSPGAADTQYFGPGTRLTVL.

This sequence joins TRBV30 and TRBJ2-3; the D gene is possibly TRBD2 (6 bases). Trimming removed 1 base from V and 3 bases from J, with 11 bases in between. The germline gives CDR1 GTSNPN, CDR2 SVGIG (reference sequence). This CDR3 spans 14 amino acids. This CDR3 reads CAWSAIGLTDTQYF. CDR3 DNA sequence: TGTGCCTGGAGTGCGATCGGACTAACAGATACGCAGTATTTT. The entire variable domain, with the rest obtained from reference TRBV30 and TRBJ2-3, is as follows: SQTIHQWPATLVQPVGSPLSLECTVEGTSNPNLYWYRQAAGRGLQLLFYSVGIGQISSEVPQNLSASRPQDRQFILSSKKLLLSDSGFYLCAWSAIGLTDTQYFGPGTRLTVL.